Listed here is a single T cell receptor (beta chain). As originally analysed: How many nucleated cells were present was estimated from reference gene primer amplification. Some clones are missing from TCRdb's copy, which holds only in-frame ones; the method was immunoSEQ multiplex PCR. The V and J calls and clone size are taken from that table; D and trimming were inferred from the DNA. The sample comprises more than 200,000 clones, about 88% of which are singletons, and 10% rests with the top ten. From germline, CDR1 is SNHLY and CDR2 FYNNEI. Unmatched junction bases numbered 17, after V lost 8 bases and J lost 2 bases. This CDR3 contains 17 residues. This specimen belongs to a study of blood T cell repertoires in COVID-19. Looking at the study overall: Researchers got acute and convalescent COVID-19 samples from the United States, Italy and Spain.

Material: peripheral blood. V is TRBV2 and J is TRBJ1-2; 7 nucleotides line up with TRBD1. This clonotype was sampled from a woman in her fifties or sixties with COVID-19, enrolled during active disease. CDR3 coding DNA: TGTGCCAGCTGGGGGAATCTACAGGGGAGCTGGAACTATGGCTACACCTTC. This codes for CASWGNLQGSWNYGYTF. Combining the CDR3 with reference TRBV2 and TRBJ1-2 gives the whole variable domain EPEVTQTPSHQVTQMGQEVILRCVPISNHLYFYWYRQILGQKVEFLVSFYNNEISEKSEIFDDQFSVERPDGSNFTLKIRSTKLEDSAMYFCASWGNLQGSWNYGYTFGSGTRLTVV.